Included here is one T cell receptor beta chain sequence, with context. The entry originates in a study of technical replicates of blood from a handful of donors. V lost 3 bases to trimming and J lost 3 bases, with 11 bases between them. CDR3 length: 14 amino acids. Germline V gene data show CDR1 as GTSNPN and CDR2 as SVGIG (reference sequence). Sequencing used immunoSEQ multiplex PCR; TCRdb keeps in-frame clones, though not all of them. Of under 15,000 clones in the sample, around 94% were seen once. The sequencing sample was made of PBMCs. This clonotype was obtained from a human donor in good health. This chain uses TRBV30 with TRBJ1-4; D gene unclear. For the CDR3, the DNA is TGTGCCTGGAGCCCCTCCTCGGCTAATGAAAAACTGTTTTTT. Protein: CAWSPSSANEKLFF.